The present T cell receptor beta chain was sequenced within a study of shared clonotypes between healthy human individuals. Study as a whole: Researchers assigned three CD4 naive, three CD4 memory, two CD8 naive and one CD8 memory plate to each donor. Study-wide points: Clonotypes shared by all four sorted-subset donors had higher generation probabilities than non-shared clonotypes. Estimated richness was generally greater in naive than memory subsets. Naive CD4 clonotypes overlapped across several donors at approximately 5.5%.

CD45RO-negative CD8 cells positively selected for CCR7 made up the naive population, which excluded terminally differentiated effector memory CD45RA+ cells. In the case of this clone: Its antigen is not known. Within the sample, other DNA sequences also encode this same CDR3.

Assay used: immunoSEQ multiplex PCR; TCRdb lists only in-frame clones, some missing. The sample records hundreds of thousands of clones, 85% to 95% being singletons. Sequenced input: naive CD8+ T cells sorted from blood. This receptor was obtained from a woman in her 30s in good health.

The CDR3 coding sequence is TGTGCCAGCAGTGTGGTAGGGGGGTCCTACAATGAGCAGTTCTTC. Translated: CASSVVGGSYNEQFF. This chain links TRBV2 with TRBJ2-1; D possibly uses TRBD1 or TRBD2 (6 bases each). V lost 4 bases and J lost 1, with 11 bases in between. Germline-derived CDR1 and CDR2 are SNHLY and FYNNEI. The CDR3 runs 15 residues.